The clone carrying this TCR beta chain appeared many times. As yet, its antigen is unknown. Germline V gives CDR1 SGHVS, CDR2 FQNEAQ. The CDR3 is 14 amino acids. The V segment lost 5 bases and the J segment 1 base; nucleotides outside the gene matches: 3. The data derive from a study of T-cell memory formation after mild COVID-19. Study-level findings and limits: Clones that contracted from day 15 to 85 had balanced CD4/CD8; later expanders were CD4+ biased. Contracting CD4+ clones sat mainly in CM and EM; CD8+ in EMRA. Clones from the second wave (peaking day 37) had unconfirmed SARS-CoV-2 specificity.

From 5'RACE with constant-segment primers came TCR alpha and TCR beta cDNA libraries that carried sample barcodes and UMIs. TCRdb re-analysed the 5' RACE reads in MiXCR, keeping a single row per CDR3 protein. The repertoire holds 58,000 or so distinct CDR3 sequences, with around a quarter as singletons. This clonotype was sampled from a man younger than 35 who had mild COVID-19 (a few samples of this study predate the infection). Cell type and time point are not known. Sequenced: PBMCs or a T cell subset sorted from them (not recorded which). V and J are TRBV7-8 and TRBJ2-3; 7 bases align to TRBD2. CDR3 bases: TGTGCCAGCAGCGCCCGGGGGGGCACAGATACGCAGTATTTT. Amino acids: CASSARGGTDTQYF.